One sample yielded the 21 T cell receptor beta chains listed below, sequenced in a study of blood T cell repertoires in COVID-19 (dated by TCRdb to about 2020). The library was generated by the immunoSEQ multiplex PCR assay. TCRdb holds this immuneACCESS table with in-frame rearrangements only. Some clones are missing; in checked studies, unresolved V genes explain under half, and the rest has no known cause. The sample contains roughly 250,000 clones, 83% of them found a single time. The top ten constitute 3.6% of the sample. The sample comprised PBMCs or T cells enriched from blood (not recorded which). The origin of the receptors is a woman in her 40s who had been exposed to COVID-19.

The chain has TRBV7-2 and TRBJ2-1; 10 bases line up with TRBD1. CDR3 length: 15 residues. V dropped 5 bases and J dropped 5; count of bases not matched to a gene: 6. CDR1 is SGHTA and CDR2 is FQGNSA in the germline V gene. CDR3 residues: CASSPDRGAHNEQFF. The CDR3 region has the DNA TGTGCCAGCAGCCCGGACAGGGGGGCCCACAATGAGCAGTTCTTC.

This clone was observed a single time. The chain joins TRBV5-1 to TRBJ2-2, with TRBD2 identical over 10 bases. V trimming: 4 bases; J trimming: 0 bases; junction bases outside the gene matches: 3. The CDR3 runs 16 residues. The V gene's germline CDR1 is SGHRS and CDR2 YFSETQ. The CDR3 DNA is TGCGCCAGCAGCCCTAGCGGGGGACCGAACACCGGGGAGCTGTTTTTT. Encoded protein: CASSPSGGPNTGELFF.

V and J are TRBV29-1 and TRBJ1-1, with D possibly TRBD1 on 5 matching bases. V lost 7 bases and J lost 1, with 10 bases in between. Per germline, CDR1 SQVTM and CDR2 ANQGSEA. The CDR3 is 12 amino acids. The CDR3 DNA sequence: TGCAGCGCGGGGGAGGGGAACACTGAAGCTTTCTTT. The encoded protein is CSAGEGNTEAFF.

The CDR3 reads CASGLVHGTGVANTEAFF. The DNA of the CDR3 is TGTGCTAGTGGTTTGGTACACGGGACAGGTGTAGCGAACACTGAAGCTTTCTTT. The V call is TRBV12-5, the J call TRBJ1-1; TRBD1 matches 8 bases. V was clipped by 0 bases and J by 1 base; unmatched bases: 10. Germline CDR1 reads LGHNT; CDR2 reads FRNRAP. This CDR3 is built from 18 residues.

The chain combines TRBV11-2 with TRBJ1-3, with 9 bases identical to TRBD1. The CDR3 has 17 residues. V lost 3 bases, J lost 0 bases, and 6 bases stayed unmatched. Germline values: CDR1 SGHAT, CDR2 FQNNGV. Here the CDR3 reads CASSFLTGGPSGNTIYF. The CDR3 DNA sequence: TGTGCCAGCAGCTTTCTAACAGGGGGCCCCTCTGGAAACACCATATATTTT.

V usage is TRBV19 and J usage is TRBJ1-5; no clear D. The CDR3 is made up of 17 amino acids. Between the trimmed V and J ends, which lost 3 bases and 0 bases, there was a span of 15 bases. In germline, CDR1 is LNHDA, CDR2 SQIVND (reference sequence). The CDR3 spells CASSISLTGFSNQPQHF. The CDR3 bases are TGTGCCAGTAGTATCTCTCTGACGGGGTTTAGCAATCAGCCCCAGCATTTT.

CDR3 DNA sequence: TGTGCCAGCACCCCGCGGGACAGGGACACAGATACGCAGTATTTT. Its translation: CASTPRDRDTDTQYF. The chain couples TRBV5-6 to TRBJ2-3, with 9 bases matching TRBD1. CDR3 length equals 15 residues. Unmatched junction bases numbered 7, after V lost 6 bases and J lost 2 bases. Germline V gene sequence: CDR1 SGHDT, CDR2 YYEEEE. The whole variable domain, filled in from reference TRBV5-6 and TRBJ2-3, reads DAGVTQSPTHLIKTRGQQVTLRCSPKSGHDTVSWYQQALGQGPQFIFQYYEEEERQRGNFPDRFSGHQFPNYSSELNVNALLLGDSALYLCASTPRDRDTDTQYFGPGTRLTVL.

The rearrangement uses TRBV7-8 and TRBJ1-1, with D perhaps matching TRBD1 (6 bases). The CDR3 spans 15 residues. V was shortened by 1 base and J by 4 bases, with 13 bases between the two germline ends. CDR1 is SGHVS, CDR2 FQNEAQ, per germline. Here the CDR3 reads CASSLVQGRATEAFF. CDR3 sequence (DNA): TGTGCCAGCAGCTTAGTTCAGGGGCGGGCCACTGAAGCTTTCTTT.

The CDR3 here is CAWRTKGGTDTQYF. The CDR3 nucleotides are TGTGCCTGGAGGACTAAAGGTGGCACAGATACGCAGTATTTT. The chain couples TRBV30 to TRBJ2-3, with D possibly being TRBD2 (5 bases). CDR1 is GTSNPN, CDR2 SVGIG, per germline (reference sequence). V gave up 3 bases and J gave up 1 base, with 11 bases separating them. The CDR3 is 14 amino acids.

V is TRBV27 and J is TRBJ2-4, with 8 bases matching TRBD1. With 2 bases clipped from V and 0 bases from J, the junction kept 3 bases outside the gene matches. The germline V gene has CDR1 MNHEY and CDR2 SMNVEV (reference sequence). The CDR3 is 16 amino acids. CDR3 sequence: CASSLRQGLAKNIQYF. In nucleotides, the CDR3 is TGTGCCAGCAGTTTACGACAGGGGTTAGCCAAAAACATTCAGTACTTC.

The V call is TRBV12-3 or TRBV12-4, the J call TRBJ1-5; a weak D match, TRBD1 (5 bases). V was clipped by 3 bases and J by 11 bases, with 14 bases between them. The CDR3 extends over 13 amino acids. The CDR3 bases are TGTGCCAGCAGTTTGGGGCCTCATGTTTCCCAGCATTTT. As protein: CASSLGPHVSQHF.

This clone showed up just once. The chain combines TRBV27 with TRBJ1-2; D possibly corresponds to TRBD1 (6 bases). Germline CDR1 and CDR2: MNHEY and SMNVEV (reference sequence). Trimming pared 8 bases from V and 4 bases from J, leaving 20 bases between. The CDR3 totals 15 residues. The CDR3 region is CASAPRGAPGYGYTF. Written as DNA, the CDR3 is TGTGCCAGCGCACCTCGGGGGGCTCCTGGCTATGGCTACACCTTC.

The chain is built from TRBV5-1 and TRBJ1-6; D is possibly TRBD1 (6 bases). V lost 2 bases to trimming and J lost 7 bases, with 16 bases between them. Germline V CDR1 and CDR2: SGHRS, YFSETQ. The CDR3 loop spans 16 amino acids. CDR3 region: CASSLDGQSQNSPLHF. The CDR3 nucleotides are TGCGCCAGCAGCTTAGACGGACAGTCCCAAAATTCACCCCTCCACTTT.

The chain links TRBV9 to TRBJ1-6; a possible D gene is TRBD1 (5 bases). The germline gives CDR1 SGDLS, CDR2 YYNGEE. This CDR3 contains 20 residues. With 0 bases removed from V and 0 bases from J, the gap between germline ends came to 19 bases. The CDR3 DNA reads TGTGCCAGCAGCGTAGGAGGGGAGGGCCGCGGGAGCTCCTATAATTCACCCCTCCACTTT. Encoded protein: CASSVGGEGRGSSYNSPLHF.

CDR3 sequence (DNA): TGTGCCAGCAGTTTGGGCGGGCTAGCGGTCGACACCGGGGAGCTGTTTTTT. Protein sequence: CASSLGGLAVDTGELFF. This chain links TRBV28 with TRBJ2-2; 7 bases fit TRBD2. The CDR3 has 17 residues. V lost 3 bases to trimming and J lost 3 bases; unmatched junction nucleotides: 10. Per the germline V gene, CDR1 is MDHEN and CDR2 is SYDVKM.

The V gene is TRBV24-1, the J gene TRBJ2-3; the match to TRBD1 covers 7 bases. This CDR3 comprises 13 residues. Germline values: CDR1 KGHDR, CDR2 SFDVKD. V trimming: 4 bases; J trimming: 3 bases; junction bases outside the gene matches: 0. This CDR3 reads CATSETGTDTQYF. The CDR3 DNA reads TGTGCCACCAGTGAGACAGGGACAGATACGCAGTATTTT.

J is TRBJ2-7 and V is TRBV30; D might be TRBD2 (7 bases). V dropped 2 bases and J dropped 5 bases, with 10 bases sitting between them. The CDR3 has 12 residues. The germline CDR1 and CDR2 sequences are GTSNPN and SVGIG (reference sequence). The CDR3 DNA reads TGTGCCTGGAGTTGGGGGGGCAACGAGCAGTACTTC. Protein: CAWSWGGNEQYF.

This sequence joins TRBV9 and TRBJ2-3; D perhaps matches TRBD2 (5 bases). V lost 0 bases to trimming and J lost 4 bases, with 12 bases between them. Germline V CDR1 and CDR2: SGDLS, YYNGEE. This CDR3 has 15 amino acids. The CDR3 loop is CASSVAPTGADTQYF. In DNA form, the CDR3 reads TGTGCCAGCAGCGTAGCCCCCACCGGGGCAGATACGCAGTATTTT.

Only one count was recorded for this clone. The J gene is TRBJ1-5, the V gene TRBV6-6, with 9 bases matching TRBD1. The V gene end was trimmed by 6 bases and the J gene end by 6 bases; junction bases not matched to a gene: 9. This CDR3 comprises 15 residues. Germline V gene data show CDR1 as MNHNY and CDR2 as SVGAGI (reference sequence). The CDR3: CASRGGQGEGQPQHF. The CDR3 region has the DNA TGTGCCAGCAGAGGGGGACAGGGAGAAGGTCAGCCCCAGCATTTT.

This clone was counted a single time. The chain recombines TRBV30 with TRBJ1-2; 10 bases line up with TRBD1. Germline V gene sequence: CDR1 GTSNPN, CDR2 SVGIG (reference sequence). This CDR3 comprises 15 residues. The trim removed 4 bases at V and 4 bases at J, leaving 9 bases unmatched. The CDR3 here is CAWKGDRGEIYGYTF. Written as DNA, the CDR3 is TGTGCCTGGAAAGGGGACAGGGGCGAAATCTATGGCTACACCTTC.

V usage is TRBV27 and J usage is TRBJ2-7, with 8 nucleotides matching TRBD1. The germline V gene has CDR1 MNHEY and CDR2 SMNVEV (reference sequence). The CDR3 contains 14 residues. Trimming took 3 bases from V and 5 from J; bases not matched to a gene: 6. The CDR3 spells CASSFATGVDEQYF. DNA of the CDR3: TGTGCCAGCAGTTTCGCGACAGGGGTCGACGAGCAGTACTTC.